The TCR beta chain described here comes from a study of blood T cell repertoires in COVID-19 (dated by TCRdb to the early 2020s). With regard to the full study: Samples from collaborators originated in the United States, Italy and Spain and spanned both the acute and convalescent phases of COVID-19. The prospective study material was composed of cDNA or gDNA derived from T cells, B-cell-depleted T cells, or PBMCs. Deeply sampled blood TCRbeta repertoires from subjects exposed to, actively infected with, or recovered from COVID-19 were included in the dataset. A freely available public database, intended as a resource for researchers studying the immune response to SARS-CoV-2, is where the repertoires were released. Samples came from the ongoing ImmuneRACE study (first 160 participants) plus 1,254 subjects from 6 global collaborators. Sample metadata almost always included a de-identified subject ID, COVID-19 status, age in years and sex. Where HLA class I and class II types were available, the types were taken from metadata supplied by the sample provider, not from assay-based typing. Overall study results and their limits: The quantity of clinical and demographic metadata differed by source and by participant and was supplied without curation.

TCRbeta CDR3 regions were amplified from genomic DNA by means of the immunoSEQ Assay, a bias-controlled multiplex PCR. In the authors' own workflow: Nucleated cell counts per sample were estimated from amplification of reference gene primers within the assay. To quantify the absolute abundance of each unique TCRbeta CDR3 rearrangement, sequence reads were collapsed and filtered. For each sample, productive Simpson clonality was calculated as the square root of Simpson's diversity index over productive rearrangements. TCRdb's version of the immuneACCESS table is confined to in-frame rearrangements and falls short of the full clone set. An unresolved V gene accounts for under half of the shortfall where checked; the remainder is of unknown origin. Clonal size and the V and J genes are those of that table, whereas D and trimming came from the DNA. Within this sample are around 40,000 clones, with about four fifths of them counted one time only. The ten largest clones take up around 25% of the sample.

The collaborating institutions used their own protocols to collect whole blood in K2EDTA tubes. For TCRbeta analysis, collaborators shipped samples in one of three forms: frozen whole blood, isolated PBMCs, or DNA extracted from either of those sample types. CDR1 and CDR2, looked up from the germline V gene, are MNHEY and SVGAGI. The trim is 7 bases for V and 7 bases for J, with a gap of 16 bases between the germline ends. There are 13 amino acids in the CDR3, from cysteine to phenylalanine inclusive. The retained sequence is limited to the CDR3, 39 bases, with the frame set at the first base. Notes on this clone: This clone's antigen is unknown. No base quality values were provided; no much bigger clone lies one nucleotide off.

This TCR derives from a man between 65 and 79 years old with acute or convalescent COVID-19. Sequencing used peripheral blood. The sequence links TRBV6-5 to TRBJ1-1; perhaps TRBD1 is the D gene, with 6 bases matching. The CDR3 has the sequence CASIQAGAIEAFF. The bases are TGTGCCAGCATCCAGGCAGGGGCTATTGAAGCTTTCTTT.